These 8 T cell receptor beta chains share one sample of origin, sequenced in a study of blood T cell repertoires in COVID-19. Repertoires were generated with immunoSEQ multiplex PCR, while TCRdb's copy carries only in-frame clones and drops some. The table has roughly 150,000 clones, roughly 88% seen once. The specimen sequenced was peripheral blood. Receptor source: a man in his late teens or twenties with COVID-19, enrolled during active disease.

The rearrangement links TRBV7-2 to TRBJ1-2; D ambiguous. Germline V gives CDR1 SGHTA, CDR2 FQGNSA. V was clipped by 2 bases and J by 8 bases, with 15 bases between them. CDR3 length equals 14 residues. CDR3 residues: CASSLYGPTEGYTF. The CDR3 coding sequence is TGTGCCAGCAGCTTATATGGTCCAACGGAGGGCTACACCTTC.

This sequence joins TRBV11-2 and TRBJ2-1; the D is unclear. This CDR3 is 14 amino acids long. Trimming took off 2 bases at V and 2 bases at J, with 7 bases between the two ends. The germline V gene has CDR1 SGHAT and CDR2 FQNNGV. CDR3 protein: CASSLLAAYNEQFF. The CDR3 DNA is TGTGCCAGCAGCTTATTAGCCGCCTACAATGAGCAGTTCTTC.

The CDR3 DNA sequence: TGTGCCAGCAGCGAGACAGGGGTTGAGGGTCAGCCCCAGCATTTT. Translation: CASSETGVEGQPQHF. V usage is TRBV9 and J usage is TRBJ1-5, with 8 nucleotides matching TRBD1. V lost 3 bases to trimming and J lost 6 bases; unmatched junction nucleotides: 8. CDR1 SGDLS and CDR2 YYNGEE come from the germline V gene. This CDR3 contains 15 residues.

The CDR3 nucleotides are TGCGCCAGCAGTCTAGTCTACTCCACCGGGGAGCTGTTTTTT. Its translation is CASSLVYSTGELFF. The chain has TRBV10-2 and TRBJ2-2; D unresolved. V lost 5 bases to trimming and J lost 4 bases, with 11 bases between them. CDR1 is WSHSY and CDR2 is SAAADI in the germline V gene. CDR3 length equals 14 residues.

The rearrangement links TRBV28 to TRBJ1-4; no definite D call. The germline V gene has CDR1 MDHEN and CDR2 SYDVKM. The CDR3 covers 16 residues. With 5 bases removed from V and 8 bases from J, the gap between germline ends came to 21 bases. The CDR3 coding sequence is TGTGCCAGCAGTCCCAGCCGCCCGGCAGGAGGGGAAAAACTGTTTTTT. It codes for CASSPSRPAGGEKLFF. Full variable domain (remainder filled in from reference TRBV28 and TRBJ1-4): DVKVTQSSRYLVKRTGEKVFLECVQDMDHENMFWYRQDPGLGLRLIYFSYDVKMKEKGDIPEGYSVSREKKERFSLILESASTNQTSMYLCASSPSRPAGGEKLFFGSGTQLSVL.

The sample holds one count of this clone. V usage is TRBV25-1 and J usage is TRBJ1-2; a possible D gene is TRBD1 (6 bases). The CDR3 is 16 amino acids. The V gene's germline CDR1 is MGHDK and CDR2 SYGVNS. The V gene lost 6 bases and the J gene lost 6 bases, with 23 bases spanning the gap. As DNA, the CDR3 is TGTGCCAGCAGCTCCCTAAGGGGGGGCGCTTCGGATGGCTACACCTTC. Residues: CASSSLRGGASDGYTF.

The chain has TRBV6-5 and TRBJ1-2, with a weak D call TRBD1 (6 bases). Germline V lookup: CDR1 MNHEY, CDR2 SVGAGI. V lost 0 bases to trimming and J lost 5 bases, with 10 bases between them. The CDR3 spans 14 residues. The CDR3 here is CASSYSAGDYGYTF. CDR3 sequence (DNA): TGTGCCAGCAGTTACTCGGCAGGGGATTATGGCTACACCTTC.

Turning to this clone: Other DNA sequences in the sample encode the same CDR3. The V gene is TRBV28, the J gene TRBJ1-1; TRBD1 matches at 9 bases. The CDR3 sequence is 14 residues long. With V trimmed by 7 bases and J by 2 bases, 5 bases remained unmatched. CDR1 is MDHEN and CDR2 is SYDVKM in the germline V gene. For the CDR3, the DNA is TGTGCCAGCATCCGACAGGGGGGAAACACTGAAGCTTTCTTT. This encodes CASIRQGGNTEAFF.